These 4 T cell receptor beta chains came from one sample sequenced in a study of beta chain features in type 1 diabetes. The entirety of the isolated RNA underwent reverse transcription, so expressed TCRB transcripts were sequenced. The protocol was immunoSEQ multiplex PCR, while the TCRdb copy is restricted to in-frame clones and leaves out a portion. The sample lists hundreds of thousands of clones, about 63% occurring once. Sequencing input: naive CD4+ T cells from blood. These receptors all stem from a man aged 25 to 40 in good health.

This clone was picked up a small number of times. Here the CDR3 DNA reads TGCGCCAGCAGCCAGGGACAGGCTTGGGGAAACATTCAGTACTTC. It is translated as CASSQGQAWGNIQYF. The chain links TRBV4-1 to TRBJ2-4; TRBD1 agrees at 8 bases. This CDR3 region has 15 residues. V gave up 3 bases and J gave up 6 bases; unmatched junction bases: 7. The V gene's germline CDR1 is MGHRA and CDR2 YSYEKL.

The V call is TRBV29-1, the J call TRBJ1-5, with 10 bases matching TRBD1. In germline, CDR1 is SQVTM, CDR2 ANQGSEA. CDR3 length equals 13 residues. Unmatched junction bases numbered 4, after V lost 6 bases and J lost 5 bases. The CDR3 sequence is CSVLTGGDQPQHF. The CDR3 DNA reads as TGCAGCGTACTGACAGGGGGCGATCAGCCCCAGCATTTT.

The chain carries TRBV7-9 and TRBJ2-6; D not certain. Trimming stripped 3 bases from V and 3 bases from J, with 6 bases between. CDR1 is SEHNR, CDR2 FQNEAQ, per germline (reference sequence). This CDR3 comprises 14 residues. In nucleotides, the CDR3 is TGTGCCAGCAGCTTCAAAGGTGGGGCCAACGTCCTGACTTTC. Translation: CASSFKGGANVLTF.

The CDR3 DNA sequence: TGCAGCGTGGGACTTCTCCTAACAGATACGCAGTATTTT. Amino acid sequence: CSVGLLLTDTQYF. J is TRBJ2-3 and V is TRBV29-1; perhaps TRBD2 as D (6 bases). The CDR3 has 13 residues. The V gene lost 6 bases and the J gene lost 3 bases, with 13 bases spanning the gap. Germline values: CDR1 SQVTM, CDR2 ANQGSEA.